This T cell receptor beta chain was found in a study of T cells expressing NK-cell markers. The overall study: Sorted CD3+CD56+NKG2C+, CD3+CD56+NKG2C- and CD3+CD56-NKG2C+ T cells supplied TCR beta repertoires.

This CDR3 is built from 14 residues. CDR1 and CDR2 (germline): SGHAT, FQNNGV. TCRdb re-called the 5' RACE reads; one entry per CDR3 protein, DNA not given. The sample shows about half a million distinct CDR3 sequences, and roughly 1.4% sits with its ten largest clones. Sequences were obtained from blood T cells: a sorted CD56 or NKG2C T cell subset, CD4+ or CD8+ T cells, or bulk PBMC T cells (not recorded which). This receptor was taken from a woman in her 50s in good health. This sequence joins TRBV11-2 and TRBJ1-2; TCRdb's D call, TRBD1, is unchecked because there is no DNA. The CDR3 reads CASSFGGGEDGYTF.